A selection of T cell receptor beta chains follows, all from one sample in a study of T cells expressing NK-cell markers. TCRdb reprocessed the 5' RACE reads and keeps a single row for each CDR3 protein, giving no DNA. The sample data list roughly 150,000 distinct CDR3 sequences. Material for sequencing was blood T cells: a sorted CD56 or NKG2C T cell subset, CD4+ or CD8+ T cells, or bulk PBMC T cells (not recorded which). Receptors were obtained from a man aged 18 to 69 in good health. CDR3s include the opening cysteine and the closing phenylalanine or tryptophan.

j_call: TRBJ1-5; v_call: TRBV18; cdr3_aa: CASSPGQSENQPQHF
j_call: TRBJ1-1; v_call: TRBV27; cdr3_aa: CASSQRGDYQARAFF
j_call: TRBJ2-7; v_call: TRBV28; cdr3_aa: CASGGTFEAYEQYF
j_call: TRBJ1-4; v_call: TRBV7-9; cdr3_aa: CASSSTGSPGEKLFF
j_call: TRBJ1-6; v_call: TRBV13; cdr3_aa: CASSLGQGGSPLHF
j_call: TRBJ1-3; v_call: TRBV19; cdr3_aa: CASSPTGLLSSGNTIYF
j_call: TRBJ2-3; v_call: TRBV6-1; cdr3_aa: CASSEEVQGSTDTQYF
j_call: TRBJ1-2; v_call: TRBV12-3/TRBV12-4; cdr3_aa: CASSLGEGVMAFGYTF
j_call: TRBJ2-7; v_call: TRBV27; cdr3_aa: CASSLSGGSYYEQYF
j_call: TRBJ2-5; v_call: TRBV25-1; cdr3_aa: CASSATGLARETQYF
j_call: TRBJ2-5; v_call: TRBV5-1; cdr3_aa: CASSLYPSRGETQYF
j_call: TRBJ1-1; v_call: TRBV4-1; cdr3_aa: CASSQIPTGTASTTEAFF
j_call: TRBJ1-1; v_call: TRBV29-1; cdr3_aa: CSVGEGEGNTEAFF
j_call: TRBJ2-2; v_call: TRBV6-1; cdr3_aa: CASTPAGANTGELFF
j_call: TRBJ2-5; v_call: TRBV12-5; cdr3_aa: CASGLTGEGPEETQYF
j_call: TRBJ2-7; v_call: TRBV29-1; cdr3_aa: CSVVAGVTYEQYF